This T cell receptor beta chain was obtained from a study of blood T cell repertoires in COVID-19. Original analysis: Reference gene primer amplification in the assay estimated nucleated cell counts. The table came from immunoSEQ multiplex PCR; TCRdb's copy has only in-frame clones and leaves some out. That table gives V, J and clone size, and the DNA gave D and trimming. The sample yields approximately 280,000 clones, roughly 90% seen once. The germline V and J ends were trimmed by 3 bases and 7 bases, with 16 bases remaining between them. The CDR3 sequence is 14 residues long. Germline CDR1 SNHLY, CDR2 FYNNEI.

The sequenced sample was peripheral blood. This chain joins TRBV2 and TRBJ2-7; tentative D call: TRBD2 (5 bases). This sequence originates from a man aged 40-55 years with acute or convalescent COVID-19. CDR3 DNA: TGTGCCAGCAGTGAGGTGGCCCACGGGGTAGAGCAGTACTTC. This codes for CASSEVAHGVEQYF.